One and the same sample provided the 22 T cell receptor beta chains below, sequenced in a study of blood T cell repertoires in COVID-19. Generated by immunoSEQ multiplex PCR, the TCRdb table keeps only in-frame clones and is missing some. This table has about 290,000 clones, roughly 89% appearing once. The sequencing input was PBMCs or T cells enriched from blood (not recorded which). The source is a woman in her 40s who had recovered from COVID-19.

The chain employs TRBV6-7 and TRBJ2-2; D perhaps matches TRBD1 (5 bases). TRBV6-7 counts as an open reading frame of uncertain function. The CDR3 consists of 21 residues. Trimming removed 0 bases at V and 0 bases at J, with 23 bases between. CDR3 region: CASSYSSPRQGPFSNTGELFF. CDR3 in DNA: TGTGCCAGCAGTTACTCGTCCCCCCGGCAGGGCCCTTTCTCGAACACCGGGGAGCTGTTTTTT.

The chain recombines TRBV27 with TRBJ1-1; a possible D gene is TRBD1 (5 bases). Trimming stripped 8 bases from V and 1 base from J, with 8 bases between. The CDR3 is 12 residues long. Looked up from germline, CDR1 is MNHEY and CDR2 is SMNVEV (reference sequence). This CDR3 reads CASPTENTEAFF. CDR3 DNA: TGTGCCAGCCCGACAGAGAACACTGAAGCTTTCTTT.

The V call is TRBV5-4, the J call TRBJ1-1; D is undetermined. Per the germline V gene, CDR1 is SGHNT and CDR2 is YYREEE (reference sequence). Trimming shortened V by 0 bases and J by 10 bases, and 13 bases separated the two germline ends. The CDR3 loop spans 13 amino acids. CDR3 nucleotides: TGTGCCAGCAGCTTGGAGAGGGCGCGGGGAGCTTTCTTT. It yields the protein CASSLERARGAFF.

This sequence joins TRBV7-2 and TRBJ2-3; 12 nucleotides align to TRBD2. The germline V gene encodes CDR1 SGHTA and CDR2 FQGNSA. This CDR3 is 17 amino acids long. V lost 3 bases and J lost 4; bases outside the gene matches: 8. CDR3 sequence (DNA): TGTGCCAGCAGCTTGCCCCGGACTAGCGGGATGTCAGATACGCAGTATTTT. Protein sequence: CASSLPRTSGMSDTQYF.

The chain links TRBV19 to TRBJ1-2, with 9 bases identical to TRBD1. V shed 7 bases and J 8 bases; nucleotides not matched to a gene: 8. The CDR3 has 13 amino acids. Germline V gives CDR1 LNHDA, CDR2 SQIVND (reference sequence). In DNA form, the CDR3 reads TGTGCCAGTACCCCCGGACAGGGGCGCGGCTACACCTTC. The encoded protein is CASTPGQGRGYTF. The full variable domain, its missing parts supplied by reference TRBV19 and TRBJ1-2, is DGGITQSPKYLFRKEGQNVTLSCEQNLNHDAMYWYRQDPGQGLRLIYYSQIVNDFQKGDIAEGYSVSREKKESFPLTVTSAQKNPTAFYLCASTPGQGRGYTFGSGTRLTVV.

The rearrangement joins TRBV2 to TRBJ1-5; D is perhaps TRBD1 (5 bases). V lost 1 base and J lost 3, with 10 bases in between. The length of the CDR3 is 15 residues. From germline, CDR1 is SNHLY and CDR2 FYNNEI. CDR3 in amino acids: CASSEEGQPNQPQHF. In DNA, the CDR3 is TGTGCCAGCAGTGAAGAGGGGCAACCCAATCAGCCCCAGCATTTT.

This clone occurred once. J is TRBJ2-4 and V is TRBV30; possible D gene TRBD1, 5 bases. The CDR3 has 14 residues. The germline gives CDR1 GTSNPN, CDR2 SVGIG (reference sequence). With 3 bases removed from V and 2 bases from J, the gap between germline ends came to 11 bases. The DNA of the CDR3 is TGTGCCTGGAGACCGTCAGGGTCCAAAAACATTCAGTACTTC. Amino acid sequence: CAWRPSGSKNIQYF.

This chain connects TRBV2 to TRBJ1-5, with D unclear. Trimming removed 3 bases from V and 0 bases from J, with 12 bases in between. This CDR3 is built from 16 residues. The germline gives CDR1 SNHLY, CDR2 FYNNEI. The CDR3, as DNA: TGTGCCAGCAGTGAGTTCAGGCAGTATAGCAATCAGCCCCAGCATTTT. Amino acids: CASSEFRQYSNQPQHF. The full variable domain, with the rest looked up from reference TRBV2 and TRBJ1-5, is EPEVTQTPSHQVTQMGQEVILRCVPISNHLYFYWYRQILGQKVEFLVSFYNNEISEKSEIFDDQFSVERPDGSNFTLKIRSTKLEDSAMYFCASSEFRQYSNQPQHFGDGTRLSIL.

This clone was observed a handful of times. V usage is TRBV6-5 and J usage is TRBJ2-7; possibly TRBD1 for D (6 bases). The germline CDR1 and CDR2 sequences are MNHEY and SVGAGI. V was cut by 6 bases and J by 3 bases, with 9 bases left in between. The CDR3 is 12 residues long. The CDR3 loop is CASRKDSYEQYF. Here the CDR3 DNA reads TGTGCCAGCAGGAAGGACAGCTACGAGCAGTACTTC.

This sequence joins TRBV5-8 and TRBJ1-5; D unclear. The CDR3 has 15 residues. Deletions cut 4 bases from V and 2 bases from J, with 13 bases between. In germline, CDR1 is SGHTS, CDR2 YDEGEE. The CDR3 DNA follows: TGTGCCAGCAGCCCCGCCCCAGTGGGCAATCAGCCCCAGCATTTT. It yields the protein CASSPAPVGNQPQHF.

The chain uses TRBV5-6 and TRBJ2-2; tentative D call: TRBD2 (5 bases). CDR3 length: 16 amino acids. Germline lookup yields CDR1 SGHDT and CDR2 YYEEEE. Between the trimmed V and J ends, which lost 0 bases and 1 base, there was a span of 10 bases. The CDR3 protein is CASSLALEENTGELFF. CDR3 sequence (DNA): TGTGCCAGCAGCTTGGCACTAGAAGAGAACACCGGGGAGCTGTTTTTT.

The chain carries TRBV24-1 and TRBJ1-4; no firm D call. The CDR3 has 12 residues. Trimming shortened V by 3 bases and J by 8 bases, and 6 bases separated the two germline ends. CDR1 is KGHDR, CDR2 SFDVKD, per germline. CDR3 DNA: TGTGCCACCAGTGATCGCGGGGAAAAACTGTTTTTT. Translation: CATSDRGEKLFF.

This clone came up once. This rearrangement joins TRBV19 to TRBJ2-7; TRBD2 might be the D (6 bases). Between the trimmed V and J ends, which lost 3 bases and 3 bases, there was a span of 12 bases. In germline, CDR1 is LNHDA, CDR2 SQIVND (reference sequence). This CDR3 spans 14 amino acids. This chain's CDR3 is CASSMAGRGYEQYF. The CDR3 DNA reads TGTGCCAGTAGTATGGCGGGGCGAGGCTACGAGCAGTACTTC.

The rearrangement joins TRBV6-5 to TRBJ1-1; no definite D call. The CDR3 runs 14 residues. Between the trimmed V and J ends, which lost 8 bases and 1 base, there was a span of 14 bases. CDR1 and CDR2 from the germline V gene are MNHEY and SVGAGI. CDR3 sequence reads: CASEAERSNTEAFF. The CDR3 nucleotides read TGTGCCAGCGAGGCGGAGAGGTCGAACACTGAAGCTTTCTTT.

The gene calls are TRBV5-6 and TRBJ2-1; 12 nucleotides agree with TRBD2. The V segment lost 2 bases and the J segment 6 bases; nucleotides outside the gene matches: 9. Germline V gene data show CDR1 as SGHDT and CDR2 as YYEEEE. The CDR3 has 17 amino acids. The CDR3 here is CASSFGLAGGQANEQFF. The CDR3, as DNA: TGTGCCAGCAGCTTTGGGCTAGCGGGGGGGCAAGCCAATGAGCAGTTCTTC.

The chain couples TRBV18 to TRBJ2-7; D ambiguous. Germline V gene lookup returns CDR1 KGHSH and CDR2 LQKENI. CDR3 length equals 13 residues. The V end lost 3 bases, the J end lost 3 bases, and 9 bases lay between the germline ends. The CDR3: CASSPDSNYEQYF. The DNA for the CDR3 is TGTGCCAGCTCACCCGATAGTAACTACGAGCAGTACTTC. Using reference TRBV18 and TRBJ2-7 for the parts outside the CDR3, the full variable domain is NAGVMQNPRHLVRRRGQEARLRCSPMKGHSHVYWYRQLPEEGLKFMVYLQKENIIDESGMPKERFSAEFPKEGPSILRIQQVVRGDSAAYFCASSPDSNYEQYFGPGTRLTVT.

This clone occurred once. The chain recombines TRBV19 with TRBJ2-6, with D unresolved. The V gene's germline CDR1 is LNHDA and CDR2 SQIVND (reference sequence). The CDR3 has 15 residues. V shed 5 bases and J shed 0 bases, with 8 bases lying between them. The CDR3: CASSYGYSGANVLTF. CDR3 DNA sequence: TGTGCCAGTAGTTACGGGTACTCTGGGGCCAACGTCCTGACTTTC.

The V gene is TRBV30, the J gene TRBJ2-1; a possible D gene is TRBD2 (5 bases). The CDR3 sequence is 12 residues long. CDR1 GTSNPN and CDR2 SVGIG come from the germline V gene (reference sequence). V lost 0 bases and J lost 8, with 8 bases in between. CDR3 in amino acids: CAWSVRGHEQFF. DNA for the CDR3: TGTGCCTGGAGTGTACGGGGTCATGAGCAGTTCTTC.

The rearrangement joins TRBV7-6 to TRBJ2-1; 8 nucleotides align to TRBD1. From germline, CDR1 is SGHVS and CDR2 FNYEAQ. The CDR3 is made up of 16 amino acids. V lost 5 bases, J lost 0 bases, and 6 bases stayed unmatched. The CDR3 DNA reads TGTGCCAGCAGCCCGACAGGGGTTAACTCCTACAATGAGCAGTTCTTC. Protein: CASSPTGVNSYNEQFF.

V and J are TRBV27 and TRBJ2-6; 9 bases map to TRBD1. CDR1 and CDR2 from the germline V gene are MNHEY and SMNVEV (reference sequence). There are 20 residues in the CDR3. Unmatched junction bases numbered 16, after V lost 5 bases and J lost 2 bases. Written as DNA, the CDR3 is TGTGCCAGCAGTGGATTAGATCTGGGACAGGGAGGAACTGGGGCCAACGTCCTGACTTTC. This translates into CASSGLDLGQGGTGANVLTF.

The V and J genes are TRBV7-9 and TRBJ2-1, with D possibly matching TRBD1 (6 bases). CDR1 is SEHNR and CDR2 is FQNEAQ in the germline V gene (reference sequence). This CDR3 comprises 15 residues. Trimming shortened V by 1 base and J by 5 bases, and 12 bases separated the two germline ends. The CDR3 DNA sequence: TGTGCCAGCAGCTTAGTTAATCAGGGGCACAATGAGCAGTTCTTC. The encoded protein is CASSLVNQGHNEQFF.

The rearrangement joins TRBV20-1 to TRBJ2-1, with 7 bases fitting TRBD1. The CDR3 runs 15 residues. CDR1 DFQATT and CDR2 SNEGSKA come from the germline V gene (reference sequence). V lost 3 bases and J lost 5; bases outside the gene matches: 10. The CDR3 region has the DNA TGCAGTGCTAGTGACCCGGGACAGTACCACAATGAGCAGTTCTTC. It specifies CSASDPGQYHNEQFF.